The next 17 T cell receptor beta chains were all read from a single sample in a study of T cell changes during pregnancy in multiple sclerosis. Profiled with immunoSEQ multiplex PCR; TCRdb holds only in-frame clones, not every one. The table shows approximately 90,000 clones, with around 94% occurring only once. Material: peripheral blood, obtained in the third trimester of pregnancy. The receptors here all came from a female donor with multiple sclerosis, enrolled in a pregnancy study.

V is TRBV2 and J is TRBJ2-2; D gene uncertain. The CDR3 runs to 13 residues. The V gene's germline CDR1 is SNHLY and CDR2 FYNNEI. V lost 6 bases and J lost 1, with 6 bases in between. CDR3 residues: CASSRQNTGELFF. The DNA of the CDR3 is TGTGCCAGCAGCCGACAGAACACCGGGGAGCTGTTTTTT.

The gene calls are TRBV2 and TRBJ1-1; tentatively, D is TRBD1 (6 bases). Germline V lookup: CDR1 SNHLY, CDR2 FYNNEI. The CDR3 runs to 16 residues. V was shortened by 9 bases and J by 0 bases, with 20 bases between the two germline ends. CDR3 bases: TGTGCCAGAGCAGAGAGCAGGGGTTCTCTGAACACTGAAGCTTTCTTT. As protein: CARAESRGSLNTEAFF.

This clone was seen a single time. The J gene is TRBJ2-7, the V gene TRBV29-1; TRBD2 might be the D (6 bases). V lost 4 bases and J lost 2, with 12 bases in between. The CDR3 length is 13 residues. CDR1 is SQVTM, CDR2 ANQGSEA, per germline. The CDR3 DNA is TGCAGCGTTGCAGGCGGGGCCACCTACGAGCAGTACTTC. Its translation: CSVAGGATYEQYF.

Only one count was recorded for this clone. The V call is TRBV19, the J call TRBJ2-3, with TRBD2 matching over 8 bases. Germline V gene sequence: CDR1 LNHDA, CDR2 SQIVND (reference sequence). This CDR3 is built from 15 residues. V gave up 4 bases and J gave up 0 bases; unmatched junction bases: 3. The CDR3 region is CASSNLAGSTDTQYF. CDR3 nucleotides: TGTGCCAGTAGTAACCTAGCGGGCAGCACAGATACGCAGTATTTT.

The chain links TRBV11-3 to TRBJ2-2, with TRBD1 identical over 10 bases. In germline, CDR1 is SGHNT, CDR2 YENEEA. There are 18 residues in the CDR3. The junction had 11 bases not matched to a gene; V was cut back by 4 bases and J by 3 bases. CDR3 coding DNA: TGTGCCAGCAGCTCGCCGGGACAGGGGTTTAGCGACACCGGGGAGCTGTTTTTT. It yields the protein CASSSPGQGFSDTGELFF. Using reference TRBV11-3 and TRBJ2-2 for the parts outside the CDR3, the full variable domain is EAGVVQSPRYKIIEKKQPVAFWCNPISGHNTLYWYLQNLGQGPELLIRYENEEAVDDSQLPKDRFSAERLKGVDSTLKIQPAELGDSAVYLCASSSPGQGFSDTGELFFGEGSRLTVL.

The chain's CDR3 is CASSLASSYNEQFF. As DNA, the CDR3 is TGTGCCAGCAGCTTAGCCAGCTCCTACAATGAGCAGTTCTTC. V usage is TRBV11-2 and J usage is TRBJ2-1; no firm D call. Germline CDR1 and CDR2: SGHAT and FQNNGV. The V end lost 1 base, the J end lost 0 bases, and 4 bases lay between the germline ends. There are 14 residues in the CDR3.

V gene TRBV7-2 combines with J gene TRBJ2-1; 9 bases are shared with TRBD2. The CDR3 extends over 15 amino acids. Germline CDR1 SGHTA, CDR2 FQGNSA. Trimming removed 1 base from V and 7 bases from J; junction bases left unmatched: 5. The chain's CDR3 is CASSLGLAGRNEQFF. DNA for the CDR3: TGTGCCAGCAGCTTAGGGCTAGCGGGAAGAAATGAGCAGTTCTTC.

The V call is TRBV27, the J call TRBJ2-1; TRBD2 matches at 16 bases. Germline V gene data show CDR1 as MNHEY and CDR2 as SMNVEV (reference sequence). The ends lost 6 bases at V and 8 bases at J; junction bases unmatched: 13. The CDR3 extends over 18 amino acids. The CDR3 region is CASSPGLAGGLRKDEQFF. The CDR3 nucleotides read TGTGCCAGCAGCCCGGGACTAGCGGGAGGGCTTCGTAAGGATGAGCAGTTCTTC.

The chain employs TRBV7-9 and TRBJ2-7; D gene uncertain. Trimming left V 1 base short and J 2 bases short, with 12 bases between. The CDR3 is 15 residues long. Germline V gene sequence: CDR1 SEHNR, CDR2 FQNEAQ (reference sequence). Here the CDR3 reads CASSLGRRQAYEQYF. In nucleotides, the CDR3 is TGTGCCAGCAGCTTAGGACGCCGCCAGGCCTACGAGCAGTACTTC.

The J gene is TRBJ2-5, the V gene TRBV7-2, with D perhaps TRBD1 (6 bases). This CDR3 spans 15 amino acids. Trimming stripped 0 bases from V and 2 bases from J, with 10 bases between. Germline V CDR1 and CDR2: SGHTA, FQGNSA. The DNA of the CDR3 is TGTGCCAGCAGCTTAGCGCTAACAGGGCAAGAGACCCAGTACTTC. Protein: CASSLALTGQETQYF.

The gene calls are TRBV7-8 and TRBJ2-5, with TRBD2 identical over 9 bases. This CDR3 contains 17 residues. From germline, CDR1 is SGHVS and CDR2 FQNEAQ. Trimming cost V 2 bases and J 5 bases; bases outside gene matches: 12. Written as DNA, the CDR3 is TGTGCCAGCAGCTTACCCCGGGGTAGCGGGAGCATGGAGACCCAGTACTTC. This encodes CASSLPRGSGSMETQYF.

The rearrangement uses TRBV27 and TRBJ2-7, with 7 bases lining up with TRBD1. J was trimmed by 6 bases and V by 3 bases; bases with no gene match: 5. Germline values: CDR1 MNHEY, CDR2 SMNVEV (reference sequence). The CDR3 has 13 residues. CDR3 sequence reads: CASSFDRDAEQYF. In nucleotides, the CDR3 is TGTGCCAGCAGTTTTGACAGGGATGCCGAGCAGTACTTC.

The chain couples TRBV7-9 to TRBJ1-1, with a weak D call TRBD1 (6 bases). Trimming pared 1 base from V and 5 bases from J, leaving 8 bases between. Looked up from germline, CDR1 is SEHNR and CDR2 is FQNEAQ (reference sequence). There are 13 residues in the CDR3. CDR3 sequence: CASSLEGETEAFF. The CDR3 DNA sequence: TGTGCCAGCAGCTTAGAGGGGGAGACTGAAGCTTTCTTT. The entire variable domain, with the rest obtained from reference TRBV7-9 and TRBJ1-1, is as follows: DTGVSQNPRHKITKRGQNVTFRCDPISEHNRLYWYRQTLGQGPEFLTYFQNEAQLEKSRLLSDRFSAERPKGSFSTLEIQRTEQGDSAMYLCASSLEGETEAFFGQGTRLTVV.

The V call is TRBV11-2, the J call TRBJ2-5, with 7 bases identical to TRBD1. The CDR3 contains 15 residues. Germline CDR1 and CDR2: SGHAT and FQNNGV. V dropped 5 bases and J dropped 4; count of bases not matched to a gene: 10. The CDR3 DNA sequence: TGTGCCAGCAGCGTCGGTAGAAGGACAGGAGAGACCCAGTACTTC. It specifies CASSVGRRTGETQYF.

This clone was seen only a few times. The rearrangement links TRBV5-5 to TRBJ2-7, with 7 positions matching TRBD2. The ends lost 0 bases at V and 4 bases at J; junction bases unmatched: 4. Germline V gene data show CDR1 as SGHKS and CDR2 as YYEKEE (reference sequence). The CDR3 is 14 residues long. The CDR3 sequence is CASSLALSGYEQYF. Here the CDR3 DNA reads TGTGCCAGCAGCTTGGCGCTTAGCGGGTACGAGCAGTACTTC.

The chain has TRBV11-2 and TRBJ1-1; D gene unclear. The V gene lost 0 bases and the J gene lost 2 bases, with 7 bases spanning the gap. Germline values: CDR1 SGHAT, CDR2 FQNNGV. The CDR3 loop spans 14 amino acids. The CDR3 region has the DNA TGTGCCAGCAGCTTAGAACAGTTAAACACTGAAGCTTTCTTT. Translation: CASSLEQLNTEAFF.

This sequence joins TRBV4-1 and TRBJ1-2; D ambiguous. Trimming removed 1 base from V and 8 bases from J, with 5 bases in between. Per germline, CDR1 MGHRA and CDR2 YSYEKL. There are 11 residues in the CDR3. The CDR3 region is CASSQGRGYTF. For the CDR3, the DNA is TGCGCCAGCAGCCAAGGGCGGGGCTACACCTTC.